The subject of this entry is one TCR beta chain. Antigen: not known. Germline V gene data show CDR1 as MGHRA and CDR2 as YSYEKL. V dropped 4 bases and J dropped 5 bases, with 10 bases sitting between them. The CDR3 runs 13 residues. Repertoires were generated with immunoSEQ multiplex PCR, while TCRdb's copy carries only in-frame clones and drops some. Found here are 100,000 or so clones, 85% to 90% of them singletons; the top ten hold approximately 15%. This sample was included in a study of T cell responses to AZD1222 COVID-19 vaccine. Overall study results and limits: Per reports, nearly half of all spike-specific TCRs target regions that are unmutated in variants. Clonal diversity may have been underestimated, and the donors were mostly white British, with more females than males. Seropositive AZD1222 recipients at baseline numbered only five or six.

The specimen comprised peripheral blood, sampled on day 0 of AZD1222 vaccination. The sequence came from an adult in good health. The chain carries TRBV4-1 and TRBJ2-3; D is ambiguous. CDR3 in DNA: TGCGCCAGCAGCCCAATGGGGTTAGATACGCAGTATTTT. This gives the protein CASSPMGLDTQYF.